The following is a TCR beta chain sequence with its context. The data are from a study of cytomegalovirus exposure and HLA in healthy donors. There were likely unrecorded immune exposures, though donors were nominally healthy when sampled. The V gene's germline CDR1 is SQVTM and CDR2 ANQGSEA. V lost 3 bases and J 6 bases, leaving 11 bases between the germline ends. The CDR3 is 12 residues long. 13 Jbeta primers and 60 Vbeta primers were used for the PCR. Produced via immunoSEQ multiplex PCR; TCRdb's table is partial and in-frame only. The table has over 150,000 clones, around 82% seen once. This clonotype was sampled from a man aged 50 to 60 in good health and CMV-seropositive. The sequenced sample consisted of PBMCs. The chain joins TRBV29-1 to TRBJ1-1; D unclear. The DNA of the CDR3 is TGCAGCGTTGATCAATACGGGGCTGAAGCTTTCTTT. Translated, it gives CSVDQYGAEAFF.